This entry lists 23 T cell receptor beta chains sequenced from one sample in a study of glioma-infiltrating T cells. Using RNA template, CDR3s of TCR alpha and beta were amplified with iRepertoire arm-PCR. Via MiXCR, TCRdb re-called the multiplex PCR reads, giving one row per CDR3 protein. Here the sample spans 100,000 to 150,000 distinct CDR3 sequences, roughly 24% being singletons. Specimen: glioma tissue, nonneoplastic brain tissue, or PBMCs (not recorded which). The receptor set was obtained from a human donor with low-grade glioma or glioblastoma, undergoing nonglioma brain surgery, or in good health (not recorded which).

Worth noting for this clonotype: In this CDR3 the conserved last residue, phenylalanine or tryptophan, is missing, so a read error is likely. The J gene is TRBJ1-1, the V gene TRBV10-3; D not resolved. Germline loops: CDR1 ENHRY, CDR2 SYGVKD. The CDR3 consists of 13 residues. V was cut by 8 bases and J by 2 bases, with 12 bases left in between. CDR3 region: CAIGPEGNTEAFS. In DNA form, the CDR3 reads TGTGCCATCGGCCCAGAAGGTAACACTGAAGCTTTCTCT.

This clonotype was picked up many times. The chain combines TRBV25-1 with TRBJ2-7; 12 bases map to TRBD2. The CDR3 is made up of 16 amino acids. The J segment lost 3 bases and the V segment lost 4 bases, leaving 7 bases of the junction unmatched. CDR1 is MGHDK, CDR2 SYGVNS, per germline. The CDR3 bases are TGTGCCAGCAGTGTTGGGACTAGCGGGTTTAGCTACGAGCAGTACTTC. The encoded protein is CASSVGTSGFSYEQYF.

This chain uses TRBV29-1 with TRBJ2-2, with 7 bases identical to TRBD2. Germline values: CDR1 SQVTM, CDR2 ANQGSEA. With V trimmed by 4 bases and J by 1 base, 3 bases remained unmatched. This CDR3 has 14 residues. CDR3 DNA: TGCAGCGTTGCGGGCGGGAGGAACACCGGGGAGCTGTTTTTT. It yields the protein CSVAGGRNTGELFF.

This clonotype was seen repeatedly, ten times or more. This chain links TRBV12-3 or TRBV12-4 with TRBJ2-7; weak D call: TRBD1 (5 bases). The CDR3 length is 11 residues. Trimming cost V 1 base and J 7 bases, with 5 bases left between them. The CDR3 sequence: CASSLGQEQYF. Written as DNA, the CDR3 is TGTGCCAGCAGTTTAGGACAGGAGCAGTACTTC.

This clonotype was seen a few times. V is TRBV4-1 and J is TRBJ2-7; 8 bases are shared with TRBD2. Unmatched junction bases numbered 11, after V lost 1 base and J lost 6 bases. Germline V gene lookup returns CDR1 MGHRA and CDR2 YSYEKL. The CDR3 spans 16 residues. The CDR3 is CASSQGRLAGYGEQYF. The CDR3 coding sequence is TGCGCCAGCAGCCAAGGCCGGCTAGCGGGCTACGGCGAGCAGTACTTC.

The chain is built from TRBV29-1 and TRBJ2-1; 13 bases are shared with TRBD2. The V and J ends lost 7 bases and 6 bases, in that order; junction bases with no gene match: 6. Germline V gene lookup returns CDR1 SQVTM and CDR2 ANQGSEA. The CDR3 consists of 14 residues. The CDR3 reads CSAGTSGVLNEQFF. The CDR3, as DNA: TGCAGCGCTGGGACTAGCGGGGTGCTCAATGAGCAGTTCTTC.

V usage is TRBV12-3 or TRBV12-4 and J usage is TRBJ1-2; D remains ambiguous. The CDR3 is made up of 16 amino acids. V lost 3 bases, J lost 0 bases, and 14 bases lay in between. As DNA, the CDR3 is TGTGCCAGCAGTTTGAATTGGGGAGCAGCTAACTATGGCTACACCTTC. Translated, it gives CASSLNWGAANYGYTF.

In its sample, this clonotype was seen many times. The chain uses TRBV27 and TRBJ2-7; possibly TRBD1 or TRBD2 for D (5 bases each). The V gene lost 9 bases and the J gene lost 0 bases, with 15 bases spanning the gap. The CDR3 totals 14 residues. Germline CDR1 is MNHEY and CDR2 is SMNVEV (reference sequence). As DNA, the CDR3 is TGTGCCAGTTGGGATGGGGGAAGCTCCTACGAGCAGTACTTC. As protein: CASWDGGSSYEQYF.

In this sample, this clonotype turned up many times. The V gene is TRBV20-1, the J gene TRBJ2-7; possible D gene TRBD1, 6 bases. The CDR3 is 13 residues long. The germline V gene encodes CDR1 DFQATT and CDR2 SNEGSKA (reference sequence). Trimming stripped 6 bases from V and 2 bases from J, with 14 bases between. The CDR3 bases are TGCAGTGCCCCCGACAGGAGTACCTACGAGCAGTACTTC. The encoded protein is CSAPDRSTYEQYF.

In the case of this clonotype: This sequence may be a read error, since a much larger clone differs from it by one base. The chain couples TRBV4-3 to TRBJ2-1; D gene ambiguous. Germline loops: CDR1 LGHNA, CDR2 YSLEER. The CDR3 consists of 15 residues. The CDR3 spells CARSQDQDGLNEQFF. CDR3 coding DNA: TGCGCCCGCAGCCAAGATCAGGACGGCCTCAATGAGCAGTTCTTC.

The chain couples TRBV28 to TRBJ2-7; D may be TRBD2 (6 bases). Germline V gene lookup returns CDR1 MDHEN and CDR2 SYDVKM. This CDR3 spans 16 amino acids. V was cut by 0 bases and J by 0 bases, with 12 bases left in between. Written as DNA, the CDR3 is TGTGCCAGCAGTTTATGGGCGGGATCAAGCTCCTACGAGCAGTACTTC. It specifies CASSLWAGSSSYEQYF.

Turning to this clonotype: It may be a read error: a sequence one base away is much more abundant. The genes are TRBV7-2 and TRBJ1-2; D is unclear. The CDR3 consists of 13 residues. Germline V lookup: CDR1 SGHTA, CDR2 FQGNSA. CDR3 loop: CASSERRVYGYNF. In DNA, the CDR3 is TGTGCCAGCAGCGAGAGAAGGGTCTATGGCTACAACTTC.

This clonotype was seen repeatedly, ten times or more. The chain is built from TRBV20-1 and TRBJ2-1, with D possibly matching TRBD2 (5 bases). Germline-derived CDR1 and CDR2 are DFQATT and SNEGSKA (reference sequence). This CDR3 comprises 14 residues. V dropped 7 bases and J dropped 6 bases, with 19 bases sitting between them. In nucleotides, the CDR3 is TGCAGTGGGAACGAGAGGGATAGACTCAATGAGCAGTTCTTC. Translated, it gives CSGNERDRLNEQFF.

The chain uses TRBV9 and TRBJ2-7, with 9 bases lining up with TRBD2. Losses at the gene ends were 3 bases for V and 0 bases for J; bases not matched to a gene: 7. CDR1 SGDLS and CDR2 YYNGEE come from the germline V gene. This CDR3 spans 16 amino acids. Here the CDR3 DNA reads TGTGCCAGCAGCGACGGGACTAGCCTCGACTCCTACGAGCAGTACTTC. Its translation: CASSDGTSLDSYEQYF.

This clonotype was picked up many times. The chain recombines TRBV20-1 with TRBJ2-5, with TRBD1 identical over 11 bases. Trimming took 6 bases from V and 4 from J; bases not matched to a gene: 4. CDR3 length equals 13 residues. CDR1 DFQATT and CDR2 SNEGSKA come from the germline V gene (reference sequence). This CDR3 is CSARTGGIETQYF. CDR3 nucleotide sequence: TGCAGTGCAAGGACAGGGGGCATAGAGACCCAGTACTTC.

The chain couples TRBV7-2 to TRBJ2-7, with D unclear. V lost 9 bases, J lost 1 base, and 13 bases lay in between. This CDR3 is built from 13 residues. CDR1 is SGHTA, CDR2 FQGNSA, per germline. The CDR3, as DNA: TGTGCCAGTAACCCGGGCCTTTCCTACGAGCAGTACTTC. Residues: CASNPGLSYEQYF. Based on the CDR3 plus reference TRBV7-2 and TRBJ2-7, the full variable domain is GAGVSQSPSNKVTEKGKDVELRCDPISGHTALYWYRQSLGQGLEFLIYFQGNSAPDKSGLPSDRFSAERTGGSVSTLTIQRTQQEDSAVYLCASNPGLSYEQYFGPGTRLTVT.

This clonotype was recorded at least ten times. The gene calls are TRBV6-1 and TRBJ1-1; TRBD1 might be the D (6 bases). Germline V lookup: CDR1 MNHNS, CDR2 SASEGT. This CDR3 spans 15 amino acids. Trimming cost V 7 bases and J 9 bases, with 24 bases left between them. DNA of the CDR3: TGTGCCAGCACCCCCATTGAGGCAGGGGCTAAACAAGCTTTCTTT. Translated: CASTPIEAGAKQAFF.

This clonotype was recorded many times. The chain recombines TRBV7-2 with TRBJ2-5, with 9 bases lining up with TRBD1. Per germline, CDR1 SGHTA and CDR2 FQGNSA. Losses at the gene ends were 2 bases for V and 4 bases for J; bases not matched to a gene: 2. There are 14 residues in the CDR3. The CDR3, as DNA: TGTGCCAGCAGCTTACAACAGGGGGCAGAGACCCAGTACTTC. Its translation: CASSLQQGAETQYF.

As for this clonotype: A read error may explain this, as a much larger clone is one base away. V usage is TRBV4-3 and J usage is TRBJ2-5; no clear D gene. This CDR3 comprises 15 residues. Per the germline V gene, CDR1 is LGHNA and CDR2 is YSLEER. V was pared by 1 base and J by 1 base, with 10 bases between. The CDR3 nucleotides are TGCGCCAGCAGCCAAGGTAGTGGCAGCCAAGAGACCCAGTACTTC. Protein sequence: CASSQGSGSQETQYF.

This clonotype was seen repeatedly, ten times or more. The chain links TRBV11-2 to TRBJ2-5; D is uncertain. Germline CDR1 SGHAT, CDR2 FQNNGV. This CDR3 comprises 13 residues. Trimming cost V 1 base and J 2 bases, with 5 bases left between them. CDR3 in amino acids: CASSLALQETQYF. The DNA of the CDR3 is TGTGCCAGCAGCTTAGCACTACAAGAGACCCAGTACTTC.

V and J are TRBV6-2 or TRBV6-3 and TRBJ2-1; tentatively, D is TRBD1 or TRBD2 (6 bases each). CDR3 length equals 15 residues. Trimming shortened V by 11 bases and J by 7 bases, and 24 bases separated the two germline ends. CDR1 is MNHEY and CDR2 is SVGEGT in the germline V gene. The CDR3 DNA is TGTGCCTACAGTTATGTTGAGACTAGGGGGAATGAGCAGTTCTTC. It yields the protein CAYSYVETRGNEQFF.

This clonotype was picked up many times. V is TRBV10-3 and J is TRBJ2-5, with D maybe TRBD1 (5 bases). The V gene lost 3 bases and the J gene lost 4 bases, with 9 bases spanning the gap. Germline loops: CDR1 ENHRY, CDR2 SYGVKD. CDR3 length equals 13 residues. As DNA, the CDR3 is TGTGCCATCAGTGAAGACAGAGTAGAGACCCAGTACTTC. This codes for CAISEDRVETQYF.

This clonotype was observed a few times. The chain links TRBV2 to TRBJ2-2; 8 nucleotides agree with TRBD2. This CDR3 has 16 amino acids. V was clipped by 3 bases and J by 5 bases; unmatched bases: 8. Germline-derived CDR1 and CDR2 are SNHLY and FYNNEI. In DNA form, the CDR3 reads TGTGCCAGCAGTGAGAATGCGGGAGGCGGGACCGGGGAGCTGTTTTTT. Residues: CASSENAGGGTGELFF.